This T cell receptor beta chain originates from a study of blood T cell repertoires in COVID-19. Study overall: T cells, B-cell-depleted T cells, or PBMCs provided the cDNA or gDNA that served as material.

Some clones are missing from TCRdb's copy, which holds only in-frame ones; the method was immunoSEQ multiplex PCR. The repertoire holds roughly 200,000 clones, with about 93% as singletons. Sequenced input: peripheral blood. This receptor was obtained from a man aged 50 to 59 with acute or convalescent COVID-19.

CDR3 sequence (DNA): TGCAGCGCCGCCCCCCCTAGCGGGAGCAATGAGCAGTTCTTC. Amino acids: CSAAPPSGSNEQFF. This chain joins TRBV29-1 and TRBJ2-1; 10 bases line up with TRBD2. Trimming removed 7 bases from V and 6 bases from J; junction bases left unmatched: 9. The CDR3 length is 14 residues. Germline-derived CDR1 and CDR2 are SQVTM and ANQGSEA.